These T cell receptor beta chains were read from a single sample in a study of cytomegalovirus exposure and HLA in healthy donors. Assay used: immunoSEQ multiplex PCR; TCRdb lists only in-frame clones, some missing. The sample comprises about 240,000 clones, approximately 82% of which are singletons, and 8% rests with the top ten. The sequenced material came from PBMCs. These receptors all stem from a woman aged 55-70 years in good health and CMV-seropositive. CDR3s include the opening cysteine and the closing phenylalanine or tryptophan. Fields, in order: V gene, J gene, clone size, CDR3 protein. Some rows mark clone size as missing; the rest say once, few, many or name a class of expanded clone.

v_call: TRBV5-6; j_call: TRBJ2-7; clone_size: -; cdr3_aa: CASSLVHRVAEQYF
v_call: TRBV6-5; j_call: TRBJ2-7; clone_size: -; cdr3_aa: CASSSGLADPYEQYF
v_call: TRBV7-9; j_call: TRBJ1-5; clone_size: -; cdr3_aa: CASSLGVGAAQPQHF
v_call: TRBV9; j_call: TRBJ2-2; clone_size: -; cdr3_aa: CASSARTTNTGELFF
v_call: TRBV2; j_call: TRBJ1-4; clone_size: once; cdr3_aa: CASSSQGVPNEKLFF
v_call: TRBV18; j_call: TRBJ2-7; clone_size: few; cdr3_aa: CASSPGTVYEQYF
v_call: TRBV7-3; j_call: TRBJ2-1; clone_size: few; cdr3_aa: CASSFTERAGGNEQFF
v_call: TRBV12-5; j_call: TRBJ2-1; clone_size: -; cdr3_aa: CASGLSRGPEHEQFF
v_call: TRBV6-1; j_call: TRBJ2-4; clone_size: -; cdr3_aa: CASSEHPPDSQNIQYF
v_call: TRBV6-5; j_call: TRBJ1-1; clone_size: once; cdr3_aa: CASSYIQGAEAFF
v_call: TRBV7-9; j_call: TRBJ2-7; clone_size: -; cdr3_aa: CASSLRTDRLQYF
v_call: TRBV18; j_call: TRBJ2-7; clone_size: -; cdr3_aa: CASSPREAAYEQYF
v_call: TRBV4-2; j_call: TRBJ2-1; clone_size: -; cdr3_aa: CASSPSRAPYNEQFF
v_call: TRBV5-4; j_call: TRBJ2-3; clone_size: -; cdr3_aa: CASSESGSSTDTQYF
v_call: TRBV7-3; j_call: TRBJ2-1; clone_size: -; cdr3_aa: CASSPGLAYNEQFF
v_call: TRBV6-5; j_call: TRBJ1-2; clone_size: -; cdr3_aa: CASRPPGTGLYGYTF
v_call: TRBV5-1; j_call: TRBJ2-7; clone_size: -; cdr3_aa: CASSLWQGAGEQYF
v_call: TRBV6-6; j_call: TRBJ2-7; clone_size: -; cdr3_aa: CASRTRQVGEQYF
v_call: TRBV27; j_call: TRBJ2-5; clone_size: -; cdr3_aa: CASSSLTEETQYF
v_call: TRBV7-9; j_call: TRBJ2-1; clone_size: -; cdr3_aa: CASSLEGQGAYNEQFF
v_call: TRBV7-9; j_call: TRBJ2-7; clone_size: -; cdr3_aa: CASSSGLATYEQYF
v_call: TRBV5-6; j_call: TRBJ2-1; clone_size: few; cdr3_aa: CASSRRASSGRGNEQFF
v_call: TRBV28; j_call: TRBJ1-2; clone_size: -; cdr3_aa: CASSTGTDLYGYTF
v_call: TRBV9; j_call: TRBJ2-1; clone_size: once; cdr3_aa: CASSVGGGNPSYNEQFF
v_call: TRBV28; j_call: TRBJ1-1; clone_size: -; cdr3_aa: CASSRGQGGLGAFF
v_call: TRBV27; j_call: TRBJ1-4; clone_size: -; cdr3_aa: CASRPTGATNEKLFF
v_call: TRBV18; j_call: TRBJ1-4; clone_size: -; cdr3_aa: CASSPTTGATNEKLFF
v_call: TRBV28; j_call: TRBJ2-1; clone_size: once; cdr3_aa: CASSFQRNNEQFF
v_call: TRBV6-5; j_call: TRBJ2-1; clone_size: -; cdr3_aa: CASRVTSGISEQFF
v_call: TRBV19; j_call: TRBJ2-7; clone_size: -; cdr3_aa: CASRPRAGAAYEQYF
v_call: TRBV5-1; j_call: TRBJ2-7; clone_size: -; cdr3_aa: CASSPVGGSSYEQYF
v_call: TRBV7-9; j_call: TRBJ2-1; clone_size: once; cdr3_aa: CASSLTSGRAYNEQFF
v_call: TRBV9; j_call: TRBJ2-7; clone_size: -; cdr3_aa: CASSVGEEGYEQYF
v_call: TRBV7-9; j_call: TRBJ2-1; clone_size: -; cdr3_aa: CASSSEGGQFYNEQFF
v_call: TRBV10-3; j_call: TRBJ2-7; clone_size: -; cdr3_aa: CAISDLYEQYF
v_call: TRBV19; j_call: TRBJ2-5; clone_size: -; cdr3_aa: CASSSRPSGQETQYF
v_call: TRBV7-9; j_call: TRBJ2-1; clone_size: -; cdr3_aa: CSSSPLTSGTYNEQFF
v_call: TRBV2; j_call: TRBJ2-6; clone_size: -; cdr3_aa: CASSEGASHNSGANVLTF
v_call: TRBV2; j_call: TRBJ2-2; clone_size: -; cdr3_aa: CASHGQGKWELFF
v_call: TRBV19; j_call: TRBJ2-3; clone_size: -; cdr3_aa: CASSLAGASDTQYF
v_call: TRBV29-1; j_call: TRBJ2-1; clone_size: -; cdr3_aa: CSVERASGGNEQFF
v_call: TRBV13; j_call: TRBJ2-2; clone_size: few; cdr3_aa: CASSRDRGRTGELFF
v_call: TRBV9; j_call: TRBJ2-5; clone_size: -; cdr3_aa: CASSVAPESETQYF
v_call: TRBV4-1; j_call: TRBJ1-1; clone_size: -; cdr3_aa: CASSQEDSLNTEAFF
v_call: TRBV28; j_call: TRBJ2-7; clone_size: -; cdr3_aa: CASSLGGTSVEQYF
v_call: TRBV5-1; j_call: TRBJ2-7; clone_size: -; cdr3_aa: CASSLDSPLEQYF
v_call: TRBV28; j_call: TRBJ1-5; clone_size: -; cdr3_aa: CASSLLGDWRGNQPQHF
v_call: TRBV6-1; j_call: TRBJ1-5; clone_size: -; cdr3_aa: CAGGSTPSQPQHF
v_call: TRBV19; j_call: TRBJ1-2; clone_size: -; cdr3_aa: CASSPPGQGAGYTF
v_call: TRBV11-2; j_call: TRBJ2-7; clone_size: -; cdr3_aa: CASSLDGAGLAGGRSYEQYF
v_call: TRBV7-3; j_call: TRBJ1-2; clone_size: -; cdr3_aa: CASSPGTGGRYGYTF
v_call: TRBV28; j_call: TRBJ1-2; clone_size: few; cdr3_aa: CASSKWARGKGVVGYGYTF
v_call: TRBV12-5; j_call: TRBJ1-5; clone_size: few; cdr3_aa: CASQDQGQAYSNQPQHF
v_call: TRBV5-6; j_call: TRBJ1-4; clone_size: few; cdr3_aa: CASSLERAASNEKLFF
v_call: TRBV29-1; j_call: TRBJ1-5; clone_size: -; cdr3_aa: CSVIQGSNQPQHF
v_call: TRBV28; j_call: TRBJ1-5; clone_size: once; cdr3_aa: CASSLLGGGQPQHF
v_call: TRBV27; j_call: TRBJ2-7; clone_size: -; cdr3_aa: CASSNLYEQYF
v_call: TRBV5-1; j_call: TRBJ2-3; clone_size: -; cdr3_aa: CASSVGTDTQYF
v_call: TRBV6-6; j_call: TRBJ2-2; clone_size: -; cdr3_aa: CASSFRTSGIRELFF